The sequence of this TCR beta chain was determined in a study of blood T cells in healthy people across ages. PCR was performed a second time for about 6 to 12 cycles using a sample-barcoded 5' primer and a J-beta primer mix. TCRdb processed the 5' RACE reads anew with MiXCR; each CDR3 protein has one entry. This sample has 1.4 million or so distinct CDR3 sequences, with approximately 39% found just once. Trimming took off 5 bases at V and 4 bases at J, with 14 bases between the two ends. The CDR3 consists of 15 residues. CDR1 SGHTA and CDR2 FQGNSA come from the germline V gene. Concerning this clonotype: Its antigen is not identified.

Points from the study as a whole: The recorded TCR beta diversity per million T cells decreased in a roughly linear manner with age. Among long-lived donors, naive CD4+ cells were more numerous and diversity higher than in aged donors.

The source is a woman aged 18-29 years in good health. The V call is TRBV7-2, the J call TRBJ1-4; D is undetermined. Input material: blood. CDR3 bases: TGTGCCAGCAGCCTTTCCATCGGAGATAATGAAAAACTGTTTTTT. Translating it yields CASSLSIGDNEKLFF.